This T cell receptor beta chain is from a study of cytomegalovirus exposure and HLA in healthy donors. With respect to this clone: As yet, its antigen is unknown.

Deletions cut 5 bases from V and 0 bases from J, with 14 bases between. From germline, CDR1 is MNHEY and CDR2 SMNVEV (reference sequence). The CDR3 has 16 amino acids. The study ran its PCR with 60 Vbeta and 13 Jbeta primers. Clones were sequenced by immunoSEQ multiplex PCR, and TCRdb holds only the in-frame ones, with some missing. The sample contains about 130,000 clones, over 70% of which appear only once. Findings of the study overall: In vitro assays verified that a few CMV-associated chains recognized CMV antigens specifically. Among the most significant clusters, several appeared linked to common viral pathogens in a later analysis. In a later analysis, CMV-associated beta chains were mostly HLA-associated, it appeared.

The origin of this receptor is a woman between 40 and 50 years old in good health and CMV-seropositive. J is TRBJ1-3 and V is TRBV27; no clear D gene. Material for sequencing was PBMCs. The CDR3 sequence is CASSASGASSGNTIYF. CDR3 in DNA: TGTGCCAGCAGTGCCTCGGGAGCCTCCTCTGGAAACACCATATATTTT.